This TCR beta chain was recovered during a study of CD8 T cells in ankylosing spondylitis. General observations from the study: Blood of patients with ankylosing spondylitis appeared to be characterized by a TCR beta motif of eight highly homologous variants. In reactive arthritis synovial fluid and blood, some motif variants had been reported before.

TCRdb re-called the 5' RACE reads through MiXCR, storing one row per CDR3 protein. The data show around 770,000 distinct CDR3 sequences, around 17% seen once. Per germline, CDR1 DFQATT and CDR2 SNEGSKA (reference sequence). The CDR3 is 14 amino acids. As to this clonotype: Its target is unknown.

Sequencing used blood, either unsorted or a sorted T cell fraction (not recorded which). The chain carries TRBV20-1 and TRBJ2-5; 14 bases are shared with TRBD2. The receptor comes from a male donor with ankylosing spondylitis. The CDR3 bases are TGCAGGGCACCGGGACTAGCGGGAGTAGAGACCCAGTACTTC. Protein: CRAPGLAGVETQYF.